One and the same sample provided the 19 T cell receptor beta chains below, sequenced in a study of blood T cell repertoires in COVID-19. Measured with immunoSEQ multiplex PCR; TCRdb has only the in-frame clones, and not every one. Altogether under 80,000 clones are present, around four fifths being singletons, with the ten largest covering about 5.3%. Sample: peripheral blood. The receptors originated from a man aged 65-85 years with acute or convalescent COVID-19.

The chain recombines TRBV18 with TRBJ2-3; TRBD2 might be the D (6 bases). Trimming shortened V by 2 bases and J by 4 bases, and 16 bases separated the two germline ends. The germline V gene encodes CDR1 KGHSH and CDR2 LQKENI. This CDR3 contains 16 residues. This CDR3 is CASSPGEVIYADTQYF. The DNA for the CDR3 is TGTGCCAGCTCACCAGGGGAGGTCATTTACGCAGATACGCAGTATTTT.

The chain couples TRBV2 to TRBJ1-4; TRBD1 agrees at 7 bases. CDR1 is SNHLY, CDR2 FYNNEI, per germline. This CDR3 spans 13 amino acids. V trimming: 7 bases; J trimming: 3 bases; junction bases outside the gene matches: 2. This CDR3 reads CASMRGPNEKLFF. CDR3 in DNA: TGTGCCAGCATGAGGGGGCCTAATGAAAAACTGTTTTTT.

This chain connects TRBV19 to TRBJ1-5; 7 bases are a match to TRBD1. The ends lost 6 bases at V and 9 bases at J; junction bases unmatched: 11. The CDR3 runs 14 residues. From germline, CDR1 is LNHDA and CDR2 SQIVND (reference sequence). CDR3 sequence: CASRDGTAHRPQHF. CDR3 nucleotide sequence: TGTGCCAGTAGGGACGGGACAGCCCATCGGCCCCAGCATTTT.

The chain combines TRBV18 with TRBJ2-3, with a tentative D call TRBD2 (6 bases). V was trimmed by 6 bases and J by 3 bases, leaving 16 bases between them. Germline V gene sequence: CDR1 KGHSH, CDR2 LQKENI. The CDR3 runs to 15 residues. CDR3 residues: CASSLTSPGTDTQYF. CDR3 sequence (DNA): TGTGCCAGCTCCCTGACTAGTCCGGGAACAGATACGCAGTATTTT.

The chain uses TRBV19 and TRBJ2-3, with D tentatively TRBD2 (5 bases). The CDR3 runs to 16 residues. Germline loops: CDR1 LNHDA, CDR2 SQIVND (reference sequence). V lost 7 bases, J lost 3 bases, and 20 bases lay in between. CDR3 bases: TGTGCCAGTAAGACCTTGCGTGGGAGAGAGACAGATACGCAGTATTTT. Its translation: CASKTLRGRETDTQYF.

Regarding this clone: The same CDR3 can be traced to other DNA sequences in this sample. V and J are TRBV2 and TRBJ2-7; no clear D gene. Germline CDR1 reads SNHLY; CDR2 reads FYNNEI. The ends were cut back, 5 bases at V and 4 bases at J, with 3 bases in the middle. This CDR3 is built from 10 residues. DNA of the CDR3: TGTGCCAGCAGTTTATACGAGCAGTACTTC. As protein: CASSLYEQYF.

The rearrangement uses TRBV19 and TRBJ2-5, with 9 bases aligning to TRBD1. With V trimmed by 7 bases and J by 1 base, 4 bases remained unmatched. The CDR3 sequence is 14 residues long. Looked up from germline, CDR1 is LNHDA and CDR2 is SQIVND (reference sequence). As DNA, the CDR3 is TGTGCCAGTACTCCACAGGGGGCCCAAGAGACCCAGTACTTC. It codes for CASTPQGAQETQYF.

This chain uses TRBV2 with TRBJ2-5; the match to TRBD2 covers 8 bases. Germline CDR1 reads SNHLY; CDR2 reads FYNNEI. V was clipped by 5 bases and J by 2 bases; unmatched bases: 10. The CDR3 extends over 16 amino acids. In DNA, the CDR3 is TGTGCCAGCAGTAAACTACTAGCGGTCCAACAAGAGACCCAGTACTTC. Its translation is CASSKLLAVQQETQYF.

This chain connects TRBV4-1 to TRBJ2-1; TRBD2 aligns across 13 bases. The J segment lost 9 bases and the V segment lost 3 bases, leaving 17 bases of the junction unmatched. CDR1 is MGHRA, CDR2 YSYEKL, per germline. The CDR3 consists of 19 residues. The CDR3 is CASSQLSGTSGDPRGEQFF. The CDR3 DNA follows: TGCGCCAGCAGCCAGCTATCGGGGACTAGCGGGGACCCGAGGGGTGAGCAGTTCTTC.

The chain employs TRBV21-1 and TRBJ2-7; whether TRBD1, the table's D call, matches the DNA was not checked. TRBV21-1 is marked as a pseudogene. This CDR3 has 16 amino acids. The chain's CDR3 is CASSGRDRATSYEQYF. The CDR3 DNA reads as TGTGCCAGCAGCGGCCGGGACAGGGCGACCTCCTACGAGCAGTACTTC.

This clone was found once. At one end the junction does not follow the germline gene, possibly because of a read error. The chain employs TRBV18 and TRBJ1-1; 9 bases map to TRBD1. The CDR3 has 13 residues. Germline CDR1 is KGHSH and CDR2 is LQKENI. CDR3 in amino acids: CASSAPGQGMAFF. CDR3 bases: TGTGCCAGCTCAGCACCGGGACAGGGTATGGCTTTCTTT.

This chain joins TRBV4-1 and TRBJ1-5; no firm D call. Germline CDR1 reads MGHRA; CDR2 reads YSYEKL. Trimming cost V 0 bases and J 5 bases, with 8 bases left between them. The CDR3 has 14 residues. CDR3 bases: TGCGCCAGCAGCCAAGACGTGGTAGATCAGCCCCAGCATTTT. It translates to CASSQDVVDQPQHF.

This clone was detected once. The chain links TRBV7-3 to TRBJ2-5; perhaps TRBD1 as D (6 bases). Looked up from germline, CDR1 is SGHTA and CDR2 is FQGTGA. Between the trimmed V and J ends, which lost 8 bases and 3 bases, there was a span of 10 bases. There are 12 residues in the CDR3. CDR3 in amino acids: CASWAGEETQYF. As DNA, the CDR3 is TGTGCCAGCTGGGCAGGGGAAGAGACCCAGTACTTC. The variable domain in full, completed from reference TRBV7-3 and TRBJ2-5, reads GAGVSQTPSNKVTEKGKYVELRCDPISGHTALYWYRQSLGQGPEFLIYFQGTGAADDSGLPNDRFFAVRPEGSVSTLKIQRTERGDSAVYLCASWAGEETQYFGPGTRLLVL.

The chain couples TRBV28 to TRBJ1-4; D unclear. The CDR3 contains 17 residues. CDR1 and CDR2 (germline): MDHEN, SYDVKM. With 0 bases removed from V and 0 bases from J, the gap between germline ends came to 11 bases. The CDR3 DNA reads as TGTGCCAGCAGTTTATGGGAGGGTTCTGCAACTAATGAAAAACTGTTTTTT. It encodes CASSLWEGSATNEKLFF.

The genes are TRBV6-1 and TRBJ1-5; TRBD1 agrees at 7 bases. This CDR3 region has 16 residues. With 2 bases clipped from V and 0 bases from J, the junction kept 4 bases outside the gene matches. Per the germline V gene, CDR1 is MNHNS and CDR2 is SASEGT. Here the CDR3 DNA reads TGTGCCAGCAGTGAATGGGGGACAGTTAGCAATCAGCCCCAGCATTTT. It codes for CASSEWGTVSNQPQHF.

This chain links TRBV27 with TRBJ2-3; weak D call: TRBD2 (5 bases). Germline CDR1 reads MNHEY; CDR2 reads SMNVEV (reference sequence). V was clipped by 3 bases and J by 10 bases, with 20 bases between them. The length of the CDR3 is 15 residues. CDR3 sequence reads: CASSFGGLALFAQYF. DNA of the CDR3: TGTGCCAGCAGTTTTGGTGGGCTAGCACTCTTCGCGCAGTATTTT.

The chain joins TRBV6-1 to TRBJ1-5; no clear D. This CDR3 has 14 amino acids. Germline V lookup: CDR1 MNHNS, CDR2 SASEGT. V shed 2 bases and J shed 0 bases, with 5 bases lying between them. The CDR3: CASSEFLSNQPQHF. DNA for the CDR3: TGTGCCAGCAGTGAATTCCTTAGCAATCAGCCCCAGCATTTT.

The rearrangement links TRBV7-8 to TRBJ1-2, with D possibly being TRBD1 (5 bases). Deletions cut 4 bases from V and 3 bases from J, with 24 bases between. The CDR3 loop spans 18 amino acids. CDR1 SGHVS and CDR2 FQNEAQ come from the germline V gene. In DNA form, the CDR3 reads TGTGCCAGCAGCTCAACGACTGGAGGGGTTAGGAGAGACTATGGCTACACCTTC. This sequence encodes CASSSTTGGVRRDYGYTF.

The chain uses TRBV7-9 and TRBJ1-2; possible D gene TRBD1, 5 bases. This CDR3 region has 13 residues. V dropped 5 bases and J dropped 2 bases, with 9 bases sitting between them. From germline, CDR1 is SEHNR and CDR2 FQNEAQ (reference sequence). The CDR3 region has the DNA TGTGCCAGCAGCCAACAGGTCAACTATGGCTACACCTTC. Translated: CASSQQVNYGYTF.